These 25 T cell receptor beta chains came from one sample sequenced in a study of cytomegalovirus exposure and HLA in healthy donors. 13 Jbeta primers and 60 Vbeta primers were used for the PCR. Sequencing used immunoSEQ multiplex PCR; TCRdb keeps in-frame clones, though not all of them. The table records about 150,000 clones, around 60% of them present only once. Sequenced input: PBMCs. The receptors derive from a woman aged 55-75 years in good health and CMV-seropositive.

V and J are TRBV5-3 and TRBJ2-7; TRBD2 matches 8 bases. TRBV5-3 has ORF status, its function being uncertain. V was pared by 4 bases and J by 3 bases, with 6 bases of the junction left unmatched. The CDR3 contains 14 residues. The CDR3 DNA reads as TGTGCCAGAAGCGGGACTAGTAGTCGCTACGAGCAGTACTTC. Translating it yields CARSGTSSRYEQYF.

The chain is built from TRBV9 and TRBJ1-2, with D perhaps matching TRBD1 (5 bases). Between the trimmed V and J ends, which lost 4 bases and 1 base, there was a span of 11 bases. The CDR3 is 14 amino acids. The germline V gene has CDR1 SGDLS and CDR2 YYNGEE. CDR3 in DNA: TGTGCCAGCAGCCCCCAGGGCCGTAACTATGGCTACACCTTC. Its translation: CASSPQGRNYGYTF.

The V call is TRBV6-1, the J call TRBJ1-6, with 8 positions matching TRBD1. CDR3 length equals 14 residues. Germline lookup yields CDR1 MNHNS and CDR2 SASEGT. Trimming took 4 bases from V and 6 from J; bases not matched to a gene: 2. This CDR3 is CASSAGGGNSPLHF. In nucleotides, the CDR3 is TGTGCCAGCAGTGCAGGGGGCGGTAATTCACCCCTCCACTTT.

The chain couples TRBV7-2 to TRBJ2-3; 8 bases line up with TRBD1. This CDR3 has 15 residues. The V gene end was trimmed by 5 bases and the J gene end by 2 bases; junction bases not matched to a gene: 6. Germline CDR1 SGHTA, CDR2 FQGNSA. CDR3 protein: CASSPRQGTTDTQYF. As DNA, the CDR3 is TGTGCCAGCAGCCCGAGACAGGGGACCACAGATACGCAGTATTTT. The variable domain in full, completed from reference TRBV7-2 and TRBJ2-3, reads GAGVSQSPSNKVTEKGKDVELRCDPISGHTALYWYRQSLGQGLEFLIYFQGNSAPDKSGLPSDRFSAERTGGSVSTLTIQRTQQEDSAVYLCASSPRQGTTDTQYFGPGTRLTVL.

The J gene is TRBJ2-3, the V gene TRBV4-1; 10 nucleotides line up with TRBD2. Trimming removed 1 base from V and 4 bases from J; junction bases left unmatched: 5. This CDR3 has 16 amino acids. Per the germline V gene, CDR1 is MGHRA and CDR2 is YSYEKL. The CDR3 bases are TGCGCCAGCAGCCAAGGTCCTAGCGGGAGTTCAGATACGCAGTATTTT. Translated: CASSQGPSGSSDTQYF.

The genes are TRBV30 and TRBJ2-5, with 9 nucleotides matching TRBD2. V was pared by 4 bases and J by 4 bases, with 7 bases of the junction left unmatched. CDR1 GTSNPN and CDR2 SVGIG come from the germline V gene (reference sequence). The CDR3 has 14 amino acids. The CDR3 DNA reads as TGTGCCTGGATCGGCGGGAGGGAGGGAGAGACCCAGTACTTC. Translated: CAWIGGREGETQYF.

The chain joins TRBV6-5 to TRBJ2-1; D might be TRBD1 (6 bases). This CDR3 comprises 15 residues. Trimming removed 5 bases from V and 3 bases from J, with 14 bases in between. Germline assignment: CDR1 MNHEY and CDR2 SVGAGI. CDR3 loop: CASSQLRDNYNEQFF. The CDR3 nucleotides are TGTGCCAGCAGTCAACTCCGGGACAACTACAATGAGCAGTTCTTC.

This clone was detected once. CDR3 region: CASSLWGGNQPQHF. The CDR3, as DNA: TGCGCCAGCAGCTTGTGGGGAGGCAATCAGCCCCAGCATTTT. The chain links TRBV5-1 to TRBJ1-5; unclear D gene. The CDR3 is 14 amino acids. The V end lost 1 base, the J end lost 2 bases, and 7 bases lay between the germline ends. Germline V gene data show CDR1 as SGHRS and CDR2 as YFSETQ.

The chain links TRBV6-5 to TRBJ2-7, with 10 bases matching TRBD2. The CDR3 length is 15 residues. V lost 7 bases to trimming and J lost 4 bases; unmatched junction nucleotides: 10. Germline CDR1 and CDR2: MNHEY and SVGAGI. The chain's CDR3 is CASNRLAGDVYEQYF. CDR3 DNA: TGTGCCAGCAATAGGCTAGCGGGAGATGTATACGAGCAGTACTTC.

The V call is TRBV27, the J call TRBJ2-1, with 14 bases fitting TRBD2. J lost 6 bases, V lost 5 bases, and 6 bases had no gene match. In germline, CDR1 is MNHEY, CDR2 SMNVEV (reference sequence). CDR3 length: 16 amino acids. This CDR3 is CASSPGLAGGGNEQFF. The CDR3 region has the DNA TGTGCCAGCAGTCCCGGACTAGCGGGAGGTGGCAATGAGCAGTTCTTC.

This chain uses TRBV6-5 with TRBJ2-5; 7 positions match TRBD2. The J call is doubtful: the DNA matches TRBJ2-7 better. This CDR3 has 14 residues. Germline CDR1 is MNHEY and CDR2 is SVGAGI. CDR3 coding DNA: TGTGCCAGCAGACCTATATGGGAGGGCTACGAGCAGTACTTC. This gives the protein CASRPIWEGYEQYF.

The V and J genes are TRBV28 and TRBJ2-3; 12 bases are a match to TRBD1. The V gene end was trimmed by 10 bases and the J gene end by 5 bases; junction bases not matched to a gene: 10. CDR3 length equals 15 residues. Germline values: CDR1 MDHEN, CDR2 SYDVKM. The CDR3 spells CATSGTGGSRDTQYF. For the CDR3, the DNA is TGTGCCACCTCCGGGACAGGGGGCTCAAGAGATACGCAGTATTTT.

The V call is TRBV6-1, the J call TRBJ1-3, with D perhaps TRBD1 (5 bases). The CDR3 sequence is 16 residues long. Germline values: CDR1 MNHNS, CDR2 SASEGT. Between the trimmed V and J ends, which lost 2 bases and 0 bases, there was a span of 11 bases. The CDR3 loop is CASSEQGLVSGNTIYF. CDR3 coding DNA: TGTGCCAGCAGTGAACAGGGCTTAGTCTCTGGAAACACCATATATTTT.

The V gene is TRBV5-6, the J gene TRBJ2-7; TRBD2 aligns across 13 bases. This CDR3 is built from 15 residues. CDR1 and CDR2 (germline): SGHDT, YYEEEE. V lost 0 bases to trimming and J lost 6 bases; unmatched junction nucleotides: 3. The CDR3 here is CASSLGGLAGIEQYF. DNA of the CDR3: TGTGCCAGCAGCTTGGGGGGACTAGCGGGAATCGAGCAGTACTTC.

J is TRBJ1-2 and V is TRBV19; D is undetermined. This CDR3 comprises 13 residues. Looked up from germline, CDR1 is LNHDA and CDR2 is SQIVND (reference sequence). Trimming removed 3 bases from V and 6 bases from J, with 11 bases in between. CDR3 amino acids: CASSMGSSDGYTF. CDR3 DNA sequence: TGTGCCAGTAGTATGGGGAGTTCGGATGGCTACACCTTC.

The chain combines TRBV27 with TRBJ2-7, with D perhaps matching TRBD2 (5 bases). The CDR3 length is 11 residues. Trimming left V 7 bases short and J 5 bases short, with 9 bases between. Per germline, CDR1 MNHEY and CDR2 SMNVEV (reference sequence). The CDR3 loop reads CASTAGNEQYF. Written as DNA, the CDR3 is TGTGCCAGCACTGCCGGGAACGAGCAGTACTTC.

The chain employs TRBV2 and TRBJ1-4, with D perhaps matching TRBD1 (5 bases). The CDR3 length is 14 residues. Germline V CDR1 and CDR2: SNHLY, FYNNEI. V lost 5 bases and J 0 bases, leaving 7 bases between the germline ends. The CDR3 region is CASSLTATNEKLFF. CDR3 nucleotide sequence: TGTGCCAGCAGTTTGACAGCAACTAATGAAAAACTGTTTTTT.

The V call is TRBV5-1, the J call TRBJ2-3, with TRBD2 identical over 14 bases. The CDR3 has 18 amino acids. The V segment lost 4 bases and the J segment 1 base; nucleotides outside the gene matches: 8. Germline V gives CDR1 SGHRS, CDR2 YFSETQ. The CDR3, as DNA: TGCGCCAGCAGCACGGGACTAGCGGGAGCTCCGGGCACAGATACGCAGTATTTT. This gives the protein CASSTGLAGAPGTDTQYF.

The gene calls are TRBV7-2 and TRBJ2-5; 11 nucleotides line up with TRBD2. The J call may be in error: the DNA end matches TRBJ2-7 better. Germline V gene sequence: CDR1 SGHTA, CDR2 FQGNSA. This CDR3 spans 16 amino acids. The CDR3 nucleotides read TGTGCCAGCAGCTTAGCAAGTAGCGGGAGGGCCTACGAGCAGTACTTC. Protein: CASSLASSGRAYEQYF.

CDR3 sequence reads: CASSQDFGQGETQYF. CDR3 nucleotides: TGCGCCAGCAGCCAAGATTTTGGGCAGGGAGAGACCCAGTACTTC. V usage is TRBV4-3 and J usage is TRBJ2-5; TRBD1 might be the D (5 bases). The V and J ends lost 0 bases and 4 bases respectively, with 12 bases between them. This CDR3 has 15 residues. Germline V gives CDR1 LGHNA, CDR2 YSLEER.

V usage is TRBV7-2 and J usage is TRBJ2-3; the D gene is possibly TRBD2 (6 bases). This CDR3 has 15 residues. Germline CDR1 is SGHTA and CDR2 is FQGNSA. Between the trimmed V and J ends, which lost 0 bases and 8 bases, there was a span of 15 bases. Here the CDR3 reads CASSLARYGSGTQYF. The CDR3 DNA is TGTGCCAGCAGCTTAGCCCGGTACGGGAGTGGTACGCAGTATTTT.

V is TRBV7-3 and J is TRBJ1-1; D gene ambiguous. The CDR3 sequence is 13 residues long. Germline V gene lookup returns CDR1 SGHTA and CDR2 FQGTGA. The germline V and J ends were trimmed by 3 bases and 8 bases, with 13 bases remaining between them. CDR3 region: CASSFLRDSEAFF. CDR3 nucleotide sequence: TGTGCCAGCAGCTTTCTTCGGGATTCCGAAGCTTTCTTT.

The chain joins TRBV11-2 to TRBJ2-1; 7 bases fit TRBD2. CDR1 SGHAT and CDR2 FQNNGV come from the germline V gene. CDR3 length: 15 amino acids. Unmatched junction bases numbered 10, after V lost 5 bases and J lost 6 bases. The CDR3 sequence is CASSPLGGRGNEQFF. The CDR3 DNA sequence: TGTGCCAGCAGCCCGCTCGGCGGGAGAGGCAATGAGCAGTTCTTC.

The gene calls are TRBV28 and TRBJ2-1, with TRBD2 identical over 7 bases. J was trimmed by 2 bases and V by 3 bases; bases with no gene match: 4. Germline lookup yields CDR1 MDHEN and CDR2 SYDVKM. The CDR3 has 15 residues. CDR3 coding DNA: TGTGCCAGCAGTTTTCGAGCGGGGACCTACAATGAGCAGTTCTTC. Residues: CASSFRAGTYNEQFF.

The genes are TRBV29-1 and TRBJ2-7, with 10 positions matching TRBD1. The CDR3 is made up of 13 amino acids. Germline CDR1 SQVTM, CDR2 ANQGSEA. Trimming removed 7 bases from V and 7 bases from J; junction bases left unmatched: 10. The CDR3 nucleotides are TGCAGCGCACTAGACAGGGGGCGGGAAGAGCAGTACTTC. This encodes CSALDRGREEQYF.